The rows below give T cell receptor beta chains drawn from one sample of a study of T cells in narcolepsy. Here immunoSEQ multiplex PCR was the method, and the copy in TCRdb shows in-frame clones only, minus some. The sample has about 40,000 clones, 88% seen once. The sequenced material came from CD45RA- memory CD4+ T cells from PBMCs. These receptors were collected from a human donor with narcolepsy. Each CDR3 is given with its conserved first and last residue. Each record gives: V gene, J gene, CDR3 protein.

v_gene: TRBV6-5; j_gene: TRBJ1-4; CDR3aa: CASSYSTASEKLFF
v_gene: TRBV5-4; j_gene: TRBJ1-1; CDR3aa: CATQGVGAEAFF
v_gene: TRBV10-3; j_gene: TRBJ1-4; CDR3aa: CASNPGGRDEKLFF
v_gene: TRBV28; j_gene: TRBJ1-1; CDR3aa: CASSLPGQGEAFF
v_gene: TRBV6-6; j_gene: TRBJ2-2; CDR3aa: CASSRSRSTGELFF
v_gene: TRBV18; j_gene: TRBJ1-6; CDR3aa: CASSPPSGGIGSPLHF
v_gene: TRBV19; j_gene: TRBJ1-5; CDR3aa: CASSIRTDNQPQHF
v_gene: TRBV10-2; j_gene: TRBJ2-5; CDR3aa: CASLDRASKTQYF
v_gene: TRBV9; j_gene: TRBJ2-1; CDR3aa: CASSGGGTPNNEQFF
v_gene: TRBV27; j_gene: TRBJ2-5; CDR3aa: CASSLSRWETQYF
v_gene: TRBV7-8; j_gene: TRBJ2-1; CDR3aa: CASSPYGAGGRGEQFF
v_gene: TRBV9; j_gene: TRBJ2-1; CDR3aa: CASSVTLDTEQFF
v_gene: TRBV5-8; j_gene: TRBJ1-1; CDR3aa: CASSLVGLNTEAFF
v_gene: TRBV7-4; j_gene: TRBJ1-5; CDR3aa: CASSLEGSNQPQHF
v_gene: TRBV21-1; j_gene: TRBJ2-6; CDR3aa: CASSDTGYSSGANVLTF
v_gene: TRBV4-1; j_gene: TRBJ1-2; CDR3aa: CASSHLGGSHGYTF
v_gene: TRBV5-8; j_gene: TRBJ2-1; CDR3aa: CASSLVGTSWSYNEQFF
v_gene: TRBV18; j_gene: TRBJ2-5; CDR3aa: CASSLYQETQYF
v_gene: TRBV7-6; j_gene: TRBJ1-1; CDR3aa: CASSHPNSGTVNTEAFF
v_gene: TRBV6-4; j_gene: TRBJ1-5; CDR3aa: CAKEGRQPQHF
v_gene: TRBV7-8; j_gene: TRBJ2-7; CDR3aa: CASTISGVKNEQYF
v_gene: TRBV5-8; j_gene: TRBJ2-5; CDR3aa: CASSREERGGSETQYF
v_gene: TRBV5-1; j_gene: TRBJ2-2; CDR3aa: CASSSSGQATTGELFF
v_gene: TRBV9; j_gene: TRBJ1-3; CDR3aa: CASSVAARWDSGNTIYF
v_gene: TRBV9; j_gene: TRBJ2-3; CDR3aa: CASSVVGEGTDTQYF
v_gene: TRBV2; j_gene: TRBJ1-2; CDR3aa: CASSEGGAGDYGYTF
v_gene: TRBV5-4; j_gene: TRBJ2-7; CDR3aa: CASSSRTDSYEQYF
v_gene: TRBV27; j_gene: TRBJ2-2; CDR3aa: CASSLARGQGDTGELFF
v_gene: TRBV2; j_gene: TRBJ2-5; CDR3aa: CASSEEQETQYF